This TCR beta chain was retrieved from a study of OX40 agonist ivuxolimab in advanced cancers. Study in general: Ivuxolimab, an agonist antibody against OX40 (CD134), was given to patients. Averaging 60 years in age, with a range of 23 to 79, the cohort was approximately 83% male. Among those treated, three patients had partial responses, one with hepatocellular carcinoma and two with cutaneous melanoma.

V was trimmed by 4 bases and J by 5 bases, leaving 14 bases between them. The germline gives CDR1 SGHTA, CDR2 FQGNSA. There are 15 residues in the CDR3. Measured with immunoSEQ multiplex PCR; TCRdb has only the in-frame clones, and not every one. The sample has 60,000 to 75,000 clones, more than 85% seen once. General study points: Some nonresponders additionally presented with little normalized T-cell clonal expansion.

Points on this clone: Its target is unknown.

The receptor was isolated from an adult with an advanced solid tumor such as melanoma, head and neck, liver or kidney cancer. V usage is TRBV7-2 and J usage is TRBJ1-4; weak D call: TRBD1 (6 bases). This specimen consisted of CD4+ or CD8+ T cells sorted from blood, obtained in a trial of the OX40 agonist ivuxolimab. CDR3 in amino acids: CASSYSVGGNEKLFF. CDR3 DNA sequence: TGTGCCAGCAGCTACTCTGTCGGGGGCAATGAAAAACTGTTTTTT.